Listed below are T cell receptor beta chains from one sample, sequenced in a study of cytomegalovirus exposure and HLA in healthy donors. Clones were read by immunoSEQ multiplex PCR, and TCRdb kept only the in-frame ones, dropping some. The sample has approximately 85,000 clones, roughly 75% seen once. Sequenced sample: PBMCs. Every receptor here comes from a man aged 25 to 45 in good health and CMV-seronegative. Both conserved end residues are part of each CDR3. The D gene is left open where the match is weak. Clone sizes are given selectively: once, few, many, or a class where the clone is expanded.

D	J	V	size	CDR3	DNA
TRBD1	TRBJ1-4	TRBV7-9	-	CASSVAGGGTNEKLFF	TGTGCCAGCAGCGTAGCAGGGGGCGGAACTAATGAAAAACTGTTTTTT
-	TRBJ1-1	TRBV29-1	-	CSVEPSLGDTEAFF	TGCAGCGTTGAGCCGTCTCTGGGCGACACTGAAGCTTTCTTT
-	TRBJ1-4	TRBV10-2	once	CASSGGLRKEKLFF	TGCGCCAGCAGTGGGGGCTTGAGGAAAGAAAAACTGTTTTTT
-	TRBJ2-7	TRBV27	-	CASSLIGEVGYEQYF	TGTGCCAGCAGTTTAATCGGGGAAGTCGGCTACGAGCAGTACTTC
-	TRBJ1-1	TRBV11-2	-	CASSRPGQETEAFF	TGTGCCAGCAGCCGTCCGGGACAAGAAACTGAAGCTTTCTTT
-	TRBJ1-5	TRBV21-1	-	CASKGRRKGDQPQHF	TGTGCCAGCAAAGGGCGGAGGAAGGGGGATCAGCCCCAGCATTTT
-	TRBJ1-6	TRBV30	-	CAWSVPSILRTFGSPLHF	TGTGCCTGGAGTGTTCCCTCCATACTTCGGACTTTCGGTTCACCCCTCCACTTT
-	TRBJ2-3	TRBV5-1	few	CASSGGQFGTDTQYF	TGCGCCAGCAGCGGAGGACAGTTTGGCACAGATACGCAGTATTTT
-	TRBJ2-5	TRBV29-1	once	CSVWGTSEAQYF	TGCAGCGTCTGGGGGACATCCGAGGCCCAGTACTTC
-	TRBJ1-5	TRBV7-2	-	CASSLGRAPASNQPQHF	TGTGCCAGCAGCTTGGGCAGGGCCCCTGCTAGCAATCAGCCCCAGCATTTT
TRBD1	TRBJ1-6	TRBV9	-	CASSASGTGESPLHF	TGTGCCAGCAGCGCATCCGGGACAGGGGAATCACCCCTCCACTTT
TRBD1	TRBJ1-2	TRBV19	few	CASSGNDRVYGYTF	TGTGCCAGTAGTGGAAACGACAGGGTCTATGGCTACACCTTC
TRBD1	TRBJ2-7	TRBV28	few	CASSSPGTGSYEQYF	TGTGCCAGCAGTTCCCCCGGGACAGGGTCTTACGAGCAGTACTTC
TRBD1	TRBJ1-4	TRBV19	once	CASSITDRDEKLFF	TGTGCCAGTAGTATAACGGACAGGGACGAAAAACTGTTTTTT
TRBD2	TRBJ2-3	TRBV7-9	few	CASSRGLAGVTDTQYF	TGTGCCAGCAGCCGAGGACTAGCGGGGGTCACAGATACGCAGTATTTT
-	TRBJ2-7	TRBV30	-	CAWSGLVNTDRYEQYF	TGTGCCTGGAGCGGACTAGTCAACACCGACAGGTACGAGCAGTACTTC
-	TRBJ1-5	TRBV6-1	few	CASRGGVGNQPQHF	TGTGCCAGCCGAGGGGGAGTAGGCAATCAGCCCCAGCATTTT
TRBD2	TRBJ2-7	TRBV27	-	CASSLGGVYEQYF	TGTGCCAGCAGTTTAGGGGGGGTTTACGAGCAGTACTTC
-	TRBJ1-2	TRBV6-5	-	CASSYWREPLRVGYTF	TGTGCCAGCAGTTACTGGCGGGAGCCGCTTAGAGTAGGCTACACCTTC
TRBD1	TRBJ1-1	TRBV5-6	few	CASSRWTGMTNTEAFF	TGTGCCAGCAGCAGGTGGACAGGGATGACGAACACTGAAGCTTTCTTT
-	TRBJ1-3	TRBV19	-	CACRDRRNTIYF	TGTGCCTGCCGTGACAGGAGAAACACCATATATTTT
-	TRBJ2-2	TRBV4-1	-	CASSQAPLASTGELFF	TGCGCCAGCAGCCAAGCTCCTCTGGCTAGCACCGGGGAGCTGTTTTTT
TRBD2	TRBJ2-3	TRBV10-3	-	CAIRAGEYTDTQYF	TGTGCCATCAGGGCGGGAGAGTACACAGATACGCAGTATTTT
-	TRBJ2-5	TRBV27	-	CASSPSTGPYQETQYF	TGTGCCAGCAGTCCTTCGACAGGTCCGTACCAAGAGACCCAGTACTTC
-	TRBJ2-3	TRBV4-3	-	CASSPGQTYTDTQYF	TGCGCCAGCAGCCCAGGACAGACTTACACAGATACGCAGTATTTT
TRBD2	TRBJ2-3	TRBV5-1	-	CASSWGLVPDTQYF	TGCGCCAGCAGCTGGGGACTAGTCCCAGATACGCAGTATTTT
-	TRBJ2-3	TRBV6-4	medium-sized	CASSATSRENTDTQYF	TGTGCCAGCAGTGCTACATCACGGGAGAATACAGATACGCAGTATTTT
-	TRBJ1-1	TRBV7-9	-	CASSSVVLARAFF	TGTGCCAGCAGCTCAGTTGTCCTAGCTCGCGCTTTCTTT
-	TRBJ2-3	TRBV27	-	CASSLRGTDTQYF	TGTGCCAGCAGTTTAAGAGGGACAGATACGCAGTATTTT
-	TRBJ1-6	TRBV6-5	few	CASRAPGGVDPPLHF	TGTGCCAGCAGGGCCCCTGGCGGGGTTGATCCACCCCTCCACTTT
TRBD1	TRBJ1-2	TRBV9	-	CASSVEGQGEGYTF	TGTGCCAGCAGCGTAGAAGGGCAGGGGGAAGGCTACACCTTC
-	TRBJ2-1	TRBV7-9	-	CASSFEADNEQFF	TGTGCCAGCAGCTTCGAAGCGGACAATGAGCAGTTCTTC
-	TRBJ2-1	TRBV19	-	CASSIGLADYNEQFF	TGTGCCAGCAGTATAGGGCTAGCAGACTACAATGAGCAGTTCTTC
-	TRBJ2-3	TRBV4-1	once	CASSQVFSWAGDTQYF	TGCGCCAGCAGCCAAGTTTTCAGTTGGGCGGGGGATACGCAGTATTTT
TRBD1	TRBJ2-7	TRBV19	-	CATAGTGSRYEQYF	TGTGCCACTGCCGGGACAGGGAGTCGCTACGAGCAGTACTTC
TRBD2	TRBJ2-1	TRBV28	-	CASQTGGAIYNEQFF	TGTGCCAGTCAGACCGGGGGGGCCATTTACAATGAGCAGTTCTTC
-	TRBJ2-7	TRBV6-5	-	CASSTREGGAYEQYF	TGTGCCAGCAGTACGCGCGAGGGGGGGGCCTACGAGCAGTACTTC
-	TRBJ1-3	TRBV30	-	CAWADSGNTIYF	TGTGCCTGGGCGGATTCTGGAAACACCATATATTTT
-	TRBJ1-2	TRBV29-1	-	CSVEPSGAIFGYTF	TGCAGCGTTGAGCCCTCAGGGGCTATCTTCGGCTACACCTTC
TRBD1	TRBJ2-3	TRBV7-9	-	CASSPTGSTDTQYF	TGTGCCAGCAGCCCGACAGGGTCCACAGATACGCAGTATTTT
TRBD1	TRBJ2-7	TRBV30	-	CAWSLNILGTAYEWQYF	TGTGCCTGGAGTCTTAATATTCTCGGGACAGCCTACGAGTGGCAGTACTTC
TRBD2	TRBJ2-2	TRBV6-1	few	CASSEELAGTGELFF	TGTGCCAGCAGTGAGGAACTAGCGGGCACCGGGGAGCTGTTTTTT
-	TRBJ1-1	TRBV18	-	CASSPLGGENTEAFF	TGTGCCAGCTCACCGCTAGGGGGGGAGAACACTGAAGCTTTCTTT
-	TRBJ1-1	TRBV27	-	CASSLGGRPGTEAFF	TGTGCCAGCAGTTTAGGAGGGAGACCCGGCACTGAAGCTTTCTTT
TRBD1	TRBJ2-7	TRBV2	-	CASSAGQNILYEQYF	TGTGCCAGCAGTGCGGGACAGAACATCCTCTACGAGCAGTACTTC
-	TRBJ2-1	TRBV20-1	once	CSAIHSEQFF	TGCAGTGCTATCCACAGCGAGCAGTTCTTC
TRBD1	TRBJ1-2	TRBV6-5	-	CASSYAGGDYGYTF	TGTGCCAGCAGTTACGCAGGGGGCGATTATGGCTACACCTTC
TRBD1	TRBJ2-7	TRBV4-2	-	CASSPVVGQGSSYEQYF	TGTGCCAGCAGTCCAGTCGTAGGACAGGGGAGCTCCTACGAGCAGTACTTC
-	TRBJ2-1	TRBV2	-	CASSDLAVSYNEQFF	TGTGCCAGCAGCGACTTAGCGGTTTCCTACAATGAGCAGTTCTTC
TRBD1	TRBJ2-5	TRBV5-1	-	CASSSLGTGEETQYF	TGCGCCAGCAGCTCTCTGGGGACAGGGGAAGAGACCCAGTACTTC
-	TRBJ2-7	TRBV30	-	CAWAPPNSYEQYF	TGTGCCTGGGCCCCCCCTAATTCCTACGAGCAGTACTTC